This TCR beta chain was sequenced for a study of siplizumab effects on memory and regulatory T cells. The CDR3 is made up of 18 amino acids. Germline assignment: CDR1 SGHTA and CDR2 FQGTGA. V was clipped by 2 bases and J by 2 bases, with 22 bases between them. Assays examined approximately 9.1 x 10^4 TCR templates per sample. Sequenced by immunoSEQ multiplex PCR; TCRdb stores in-frame clones only, minus some. The sample lists 90,000 to 120,000 clones, about 90% occurring once. V and J are TRBV7-3 and TRBJ2-7, with a possible D match to TRBD1 (6 bases). Sequencing was carried out using CD4+ T cells sorted from blood. This TCR came from a human donor in good health. Some clones in this sample may be carry-over from other donors' samples. The CDR3 DNA is TGTGCCAGCAGCTTAGTTGGTCAGATGGACAGCTTTCCCTACGAGCAGTACTTC. Its protein is CASSLVGQMDSFPYEQYF. The whole variable domain, filled in from reference TRBV7-3 and TRBJ2-7, reads GAGVSQTPSNKVTEKGKYVELRCDPISGHTALYWYRQSLGQGPEFLIYFQGTGAADDSGLPNDRFFAVRPEGSVSTLKIQRTERGDSAVYLCASSLVGQMDSFPYEQYFGPGTRLTVT.